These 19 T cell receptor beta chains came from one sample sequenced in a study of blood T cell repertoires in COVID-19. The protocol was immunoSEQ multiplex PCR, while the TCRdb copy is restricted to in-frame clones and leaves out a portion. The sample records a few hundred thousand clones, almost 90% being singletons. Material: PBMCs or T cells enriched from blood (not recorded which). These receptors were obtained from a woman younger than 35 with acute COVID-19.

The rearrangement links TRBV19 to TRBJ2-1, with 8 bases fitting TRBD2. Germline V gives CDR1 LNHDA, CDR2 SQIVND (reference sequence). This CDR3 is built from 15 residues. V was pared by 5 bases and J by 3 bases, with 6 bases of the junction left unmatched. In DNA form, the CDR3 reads TGTGCCAGTAGTGCTACTAGCGGAGACTACAATGAGCAGTTCTTC. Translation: CASSATSGDYNEQFF.

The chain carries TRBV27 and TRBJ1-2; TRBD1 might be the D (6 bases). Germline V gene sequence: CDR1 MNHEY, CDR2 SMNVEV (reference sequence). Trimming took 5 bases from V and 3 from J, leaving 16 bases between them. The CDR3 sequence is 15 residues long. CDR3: CASSLRGGGDYGYTF. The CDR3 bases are TGTGCCAGCAGTCTCCGAGGGGGTGGCGACTATGGCTACACCTTC.

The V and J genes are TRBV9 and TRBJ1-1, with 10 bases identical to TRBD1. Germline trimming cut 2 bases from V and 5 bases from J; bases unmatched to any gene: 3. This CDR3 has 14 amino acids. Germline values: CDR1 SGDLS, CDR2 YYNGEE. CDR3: CASSVGQGGTEAFF. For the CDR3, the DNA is TGTGCCAGCAGCGTCGGACAGGGGGGTACTGAAGCTTTCTTT.

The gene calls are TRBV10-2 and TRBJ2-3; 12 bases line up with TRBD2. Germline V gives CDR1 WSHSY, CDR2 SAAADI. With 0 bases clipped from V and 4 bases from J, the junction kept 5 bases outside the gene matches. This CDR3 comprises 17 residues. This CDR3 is CASSESSGLAGADTQYF. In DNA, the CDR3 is TGCGCCAGCAGTGAGTCGTCGGGACTAGCGGGCGCAGATACGCAGTATTTT.

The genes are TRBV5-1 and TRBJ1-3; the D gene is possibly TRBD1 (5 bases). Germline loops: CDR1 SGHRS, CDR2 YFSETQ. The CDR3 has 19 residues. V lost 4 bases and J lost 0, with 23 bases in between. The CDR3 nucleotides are TGCGCCAGCAGCAGAACCGGGACTCCCCTCCCCGGCTCTGGAAACACCATATATTTT. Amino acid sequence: CASSRTGTPLPGSGNTIYF.

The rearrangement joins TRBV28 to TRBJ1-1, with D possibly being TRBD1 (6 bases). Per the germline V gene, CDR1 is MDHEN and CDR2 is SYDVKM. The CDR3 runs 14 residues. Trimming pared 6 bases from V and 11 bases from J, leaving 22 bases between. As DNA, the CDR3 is TGTGCCAGCAGCCGCCTGGGCAGGGGCGGTCAGGCTTTCTTT. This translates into CASSRLGRGGQAFF.

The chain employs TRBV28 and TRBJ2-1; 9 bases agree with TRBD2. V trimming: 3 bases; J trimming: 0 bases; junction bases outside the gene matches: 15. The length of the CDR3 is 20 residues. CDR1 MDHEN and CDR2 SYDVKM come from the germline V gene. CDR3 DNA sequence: TGTGCCAGCAGTTTTATAGTGGGACTAGCTGCCCCCAGCTCCTACAATGAGCAGTTCTTC. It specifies CASSFIVGLAAPSSYNEQFF.

The CDR3 nucleotides are TGTGCCAGCAGCCTAGAAGGGACAGGCAACTATGGCTACACCTTC. Its protein product is CASSLEGTGNYGYTF. The rearrangement uses TRBV9 and TRBJ1-2; 8 nucleotides agree with TRBD1. Germline V lookup: CDR1 SGDLS, CDR2 YYNGEE. Trimming removed 4 bases from V and 2 bases from J; junction bases left unmatched: 7. CDR3 length equals 15 residues.

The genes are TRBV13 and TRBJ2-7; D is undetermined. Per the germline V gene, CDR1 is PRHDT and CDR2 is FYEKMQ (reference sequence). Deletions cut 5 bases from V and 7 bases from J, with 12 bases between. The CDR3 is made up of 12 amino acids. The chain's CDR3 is CASSLRMGEQYF. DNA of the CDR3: TGTGCCAGCAGCCTGAGGATGGGTGAGCAGTACTTC.

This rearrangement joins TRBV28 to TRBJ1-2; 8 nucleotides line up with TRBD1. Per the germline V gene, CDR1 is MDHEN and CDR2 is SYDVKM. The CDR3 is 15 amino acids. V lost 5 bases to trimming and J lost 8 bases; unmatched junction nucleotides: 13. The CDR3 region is CASSPRTGSVIGYTF. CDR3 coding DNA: TGTGCCAGCAGTCCCCGGACAGGGTCGGTGATCGGCTACACCTTC.

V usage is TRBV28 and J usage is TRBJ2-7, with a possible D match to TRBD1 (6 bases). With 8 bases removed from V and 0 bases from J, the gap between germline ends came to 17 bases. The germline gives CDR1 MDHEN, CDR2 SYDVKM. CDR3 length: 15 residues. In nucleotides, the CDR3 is TGTGCCAGCGTGACAGGCCATGAATTCTCCTACGAGCAGTACTTC. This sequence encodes CASVTGHEFSYEQYF.

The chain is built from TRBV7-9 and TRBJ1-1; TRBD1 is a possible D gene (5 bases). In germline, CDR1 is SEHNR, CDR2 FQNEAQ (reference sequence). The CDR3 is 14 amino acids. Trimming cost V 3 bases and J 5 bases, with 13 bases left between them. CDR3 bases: TGTGCCAGCAGCTTCCCCGAACGGGGGACTGAAGCTTTCTTT. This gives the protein CASSFPERGTEAFF.

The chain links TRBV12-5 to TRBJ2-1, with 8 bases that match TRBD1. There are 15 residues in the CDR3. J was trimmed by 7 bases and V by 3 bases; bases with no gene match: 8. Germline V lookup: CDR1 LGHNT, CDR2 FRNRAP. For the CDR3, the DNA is TGTGCTAGTGGTTTCCCCGGGACAGGCGGAAATGAGCAGTTCTTC. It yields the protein CASGFPGTGGNEQFF.

The CDR3: CASSTVTGMRETQYF. As DNA, the CDR3 is TGTGCCAGCAGCACCGTAACAGGGATGCGAGAGACCCAGTACTTC. The genes are TRBV9 and TRBJ2-5, with D perhaps matching TRBD1 (6 bases). The CDR3 has 15 amino acids. The germline V gene encodes CDR1 SGDLS and CDR2 YYNGEE. The ends were cut back, 4 bases at V and 4 bases at J, with 17 bases in the middle. The entire variable domain, with the rest obtained from reference TRBV9 and TRBJ2-5, is as follows: DSGVTQTPKHLITATGQRVTLRCSPRSGDLSVYWYQQSLDQGLQFLIQYYNGEERAKGNILERFSAQQFPDLHSELNLSSLELGDSALYFCASSTVTGMRETQYFGPGTRLLVL.

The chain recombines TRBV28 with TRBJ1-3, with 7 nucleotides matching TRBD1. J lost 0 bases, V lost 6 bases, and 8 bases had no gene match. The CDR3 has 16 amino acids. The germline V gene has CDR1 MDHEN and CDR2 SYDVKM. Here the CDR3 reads CASSAGGLSSGNTIYF. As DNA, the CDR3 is TGTGCCAGCAGCGCAGGGGGATTAAGCTCTGGAAACACCATATATTTT.

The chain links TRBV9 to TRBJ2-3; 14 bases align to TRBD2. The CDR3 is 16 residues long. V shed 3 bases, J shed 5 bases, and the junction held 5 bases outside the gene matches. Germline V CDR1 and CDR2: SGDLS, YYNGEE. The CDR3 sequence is CASSARLAGGLDTQYF. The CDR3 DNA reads TGTGCCAGCAGCGCTAGACTAGCGGGAGGGTTAGATACGCAGTATTTT.

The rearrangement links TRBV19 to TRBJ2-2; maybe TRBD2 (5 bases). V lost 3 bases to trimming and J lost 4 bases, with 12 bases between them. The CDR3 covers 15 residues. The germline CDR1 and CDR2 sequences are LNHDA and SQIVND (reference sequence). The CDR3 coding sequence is TGTGCCAGTAGTATCGAGGGCCGGGGCACCGGGGAGCTGTTTTTT. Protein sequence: CASSIEGRGTGELFF.

The CDR3 region is CASSSDSEKLFF. CDR3 DNA: TGTGCCAGCAGCTCGGACAGTGAAAAACTGTTTTTT. V and J are TRBV7-9 and TRBJ1-4; D might be TRBD1 (6 bases). The germline V gene encodes CDR1 SEHNR and CDR2 FQNEAQ (reference sequence). Trimming stripped 4 bases from V and 7 bases from J, with 7 bases between. The CDR3 extends over 12 amino acids.

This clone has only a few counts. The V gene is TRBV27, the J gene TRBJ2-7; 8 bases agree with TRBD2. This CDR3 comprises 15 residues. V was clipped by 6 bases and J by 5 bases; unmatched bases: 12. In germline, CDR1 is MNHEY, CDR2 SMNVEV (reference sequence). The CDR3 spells CASSGRSGSFHEQYF. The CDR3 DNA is TGTGCCAGCAGCGGGAGGAGCGGGAGCTTCCACGAGCAGTACTTC.